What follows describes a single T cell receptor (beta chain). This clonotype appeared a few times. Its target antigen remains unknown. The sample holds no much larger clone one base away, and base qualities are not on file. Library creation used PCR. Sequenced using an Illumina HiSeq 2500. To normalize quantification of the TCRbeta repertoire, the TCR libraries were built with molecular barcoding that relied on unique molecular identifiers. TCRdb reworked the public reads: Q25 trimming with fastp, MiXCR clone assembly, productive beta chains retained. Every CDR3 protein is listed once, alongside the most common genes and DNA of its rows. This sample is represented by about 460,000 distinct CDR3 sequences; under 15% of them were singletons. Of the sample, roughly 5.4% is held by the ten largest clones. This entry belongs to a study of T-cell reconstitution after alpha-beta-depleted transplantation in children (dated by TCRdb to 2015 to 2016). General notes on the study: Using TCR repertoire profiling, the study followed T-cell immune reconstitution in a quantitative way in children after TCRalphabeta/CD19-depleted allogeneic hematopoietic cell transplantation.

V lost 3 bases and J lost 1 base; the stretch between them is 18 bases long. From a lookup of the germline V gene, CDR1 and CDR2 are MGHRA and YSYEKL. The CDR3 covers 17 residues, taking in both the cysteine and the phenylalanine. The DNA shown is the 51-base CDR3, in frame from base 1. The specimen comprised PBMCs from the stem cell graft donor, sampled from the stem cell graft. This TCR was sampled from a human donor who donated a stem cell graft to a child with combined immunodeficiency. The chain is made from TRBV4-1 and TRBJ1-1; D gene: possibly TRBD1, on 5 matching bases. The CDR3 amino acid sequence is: CASSQTSSRGGNTEAFF. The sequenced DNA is TGCGCCAGCAGCCAGACCTCCTCCCGGGGGGGGAACACTGAAGCTTTCTTT.